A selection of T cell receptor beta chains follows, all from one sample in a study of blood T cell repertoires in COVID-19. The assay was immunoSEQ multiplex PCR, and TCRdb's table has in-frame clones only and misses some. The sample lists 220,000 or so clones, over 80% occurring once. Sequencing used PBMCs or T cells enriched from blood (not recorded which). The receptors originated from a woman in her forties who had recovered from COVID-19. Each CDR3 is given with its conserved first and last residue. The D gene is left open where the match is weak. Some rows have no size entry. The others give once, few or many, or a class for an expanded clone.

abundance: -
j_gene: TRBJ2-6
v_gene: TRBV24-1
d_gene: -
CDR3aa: CATSDPARGSGANVLTF
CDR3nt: TGTGCCACCAGTGATCCCGCAAGGGGCTCTGGGGCCAACGTCCTGACTTTC

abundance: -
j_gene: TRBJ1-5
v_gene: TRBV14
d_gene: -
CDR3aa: CASSQEHSYSNQPQHF
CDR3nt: TGTGCCAGCAGCCAAGAGCACAGTTATAGCAATCAGCCCCAGCATTTT

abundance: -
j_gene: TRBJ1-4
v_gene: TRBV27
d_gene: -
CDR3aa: CASQQIQGTNEKLFF
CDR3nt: TGTGCCAGTCAACAAATCCAGGGGACTAATGAAAAACTGTTTTTT

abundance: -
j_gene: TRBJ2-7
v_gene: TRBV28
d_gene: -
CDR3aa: CASTQHGISSYEQYF
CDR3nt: TGTGCCAGCACCCAACACGGGATCAGCTCCTACGAGCAGTACTTC

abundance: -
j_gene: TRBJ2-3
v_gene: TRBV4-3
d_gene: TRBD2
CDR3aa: CASSQGPGLGTDTQYF
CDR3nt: TGCGCCAGCAGCCAAGGTCCGGGACTAGGGACAGATACGCAGTATTTT

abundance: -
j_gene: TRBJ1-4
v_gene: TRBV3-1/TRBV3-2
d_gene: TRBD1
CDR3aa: CASSQEGWTGKTNEKLFF
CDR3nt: TGTGCCAGCAGCCAAGAAGGTTGGACAGGGAAAACAAATGAAAAACTGTTTTTT

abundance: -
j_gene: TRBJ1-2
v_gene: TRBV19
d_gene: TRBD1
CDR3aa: CASSRTGPNYGYTF
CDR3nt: TGTGCCAGCAGCAGGACAGGGCCGAACTATGGCTACACCTTC

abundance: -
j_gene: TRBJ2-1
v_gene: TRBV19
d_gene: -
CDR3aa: CASRNRVEGDNEQFF
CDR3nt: TGTGCCAGTAGAAACAGGGTTGAAGGGGACAATGAGCAGTTCTTC

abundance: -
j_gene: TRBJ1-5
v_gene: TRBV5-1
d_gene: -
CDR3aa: CASSSTGYGEPQHF
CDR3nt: TGCGCCAGCAGCTCAACAGGGTACGGCGAGCCCCAGCATTTT

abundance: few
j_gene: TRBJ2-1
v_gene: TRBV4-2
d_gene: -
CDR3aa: CASSQDLHNEQFF
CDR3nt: TGTGCCAGCAGCCAAGATCTCCACAATGAGCAGTTCTTC

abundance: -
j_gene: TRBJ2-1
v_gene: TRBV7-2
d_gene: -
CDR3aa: CASSSSGNKNEQFF
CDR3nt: TGTGCCAGCAGTTCGTCGGGTAACAAAAATGAGCAGTTCTTC

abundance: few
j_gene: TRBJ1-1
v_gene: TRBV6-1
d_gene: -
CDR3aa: CASSERGLEAFF
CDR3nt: TGTGCCAGCAGTGAAAGGGGCCTTGAAGCTTTCTTT

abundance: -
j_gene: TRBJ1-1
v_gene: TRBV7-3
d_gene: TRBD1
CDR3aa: CASSPDRGNTEAFF
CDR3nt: TGTGCCAGCAGCCCAGACAGGGGGAACACTGAAGCTTTCTTT

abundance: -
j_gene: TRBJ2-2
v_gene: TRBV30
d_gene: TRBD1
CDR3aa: CAWIRDRRYTGELFF
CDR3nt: TGTGCCTGGATCCGGGACAGGCGATACACCGGGGAGCTGTTTTTT

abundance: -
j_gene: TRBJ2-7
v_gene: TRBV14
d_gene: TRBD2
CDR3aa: CASSLPGLAGGPYEQYF
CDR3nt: TGTGCCAGCAGCTTACCGGGACTAGCGGGAGGGCCCTACGAGCAGTACTTC

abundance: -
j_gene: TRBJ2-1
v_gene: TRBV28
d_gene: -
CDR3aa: CASSGQSFSYNEQFF
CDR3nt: TGTGCCAGCAGTGGACAGTCCTTCTCCTACAATGAGCAGTTCTTC

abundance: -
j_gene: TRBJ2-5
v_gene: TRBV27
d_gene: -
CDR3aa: CASSGYGENRETQYF
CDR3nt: TGTGCCAGCAGTGGCTACGGGGAGAATCGAGAGACCCAGTACTTC

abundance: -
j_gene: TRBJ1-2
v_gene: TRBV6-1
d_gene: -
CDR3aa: CASSESGKPGGYTF
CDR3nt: TGTGCCAGCAGTGAATCTGGCAAACCAGGGGGCTACACCTTC

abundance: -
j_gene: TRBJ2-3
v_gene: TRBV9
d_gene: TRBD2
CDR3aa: CASSSQPGLAGGNTQYF
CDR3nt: TGTGCCAGCAGCTCACAACCTGGACTAGCGGGAGGGAATACGCAGTATTTT

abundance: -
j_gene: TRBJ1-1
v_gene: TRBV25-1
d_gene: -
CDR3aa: CASSEYKSSEAFF
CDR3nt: TGTGCCAGCAGTGAATATAAATCCTCTGAAGCTTTCTTT

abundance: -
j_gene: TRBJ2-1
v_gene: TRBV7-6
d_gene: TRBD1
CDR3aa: CASSLSGQLNNEQFF
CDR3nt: TGTGCCAGCAGCTTATCGGGACAGTTAAACAATGAGCAGTTCTTC

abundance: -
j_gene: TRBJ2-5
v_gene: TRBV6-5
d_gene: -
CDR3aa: CASSYSDRVAGETQYF
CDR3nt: TGTGCCAGCAGTTACTCCGACAGGGTGGCGGGGGAGACCCAGTACTTC

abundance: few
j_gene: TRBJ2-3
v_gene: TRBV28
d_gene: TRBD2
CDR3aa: CASSPGLARSTDTQYF
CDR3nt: TGTGCCAGCAGTCCGGGACTAGCTAGATCCACAGATACGCAGTATTTT

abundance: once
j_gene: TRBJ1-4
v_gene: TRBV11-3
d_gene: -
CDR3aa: CASSLTLEDGEKLFF
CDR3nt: TGTGCCAGCAGCTTGACTCTAGAGGATGGCGAAAAACTGTTTTTT

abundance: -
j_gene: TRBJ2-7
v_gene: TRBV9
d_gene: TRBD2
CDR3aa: CASSVATSGRYEQYF
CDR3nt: TGTGCCAGCAGCGTAGCGACTAGCGGAAGGTACGAGCAGTACTTC

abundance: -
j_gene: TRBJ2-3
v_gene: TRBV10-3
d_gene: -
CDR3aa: CAISSLAPDTQYF
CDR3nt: TGTGCCATCAGCTCTCTAGCGCCAGATACGCAGTATTTT

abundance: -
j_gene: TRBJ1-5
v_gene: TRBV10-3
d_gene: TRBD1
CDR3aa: CAISQGAGNQPQHF
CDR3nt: TGTGCCATCAGTCAGGGGGCAGGGAATCAGCCCCAGCATTTT

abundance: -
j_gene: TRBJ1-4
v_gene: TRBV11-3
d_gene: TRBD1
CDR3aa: CASSPRTGAEKLFF
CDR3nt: TGTGCCAGCAGCCCGCGGACAGGGGCCGAAAAACTGTTTTTT

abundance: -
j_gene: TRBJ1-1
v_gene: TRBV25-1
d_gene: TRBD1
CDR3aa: CASSRQGMGTEAFF
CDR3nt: TGTGCCAGCAGTCGACAGGGGATGGGAACTGAAGCTTTCTTT

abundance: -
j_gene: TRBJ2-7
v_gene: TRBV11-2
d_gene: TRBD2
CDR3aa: CASSPTQPGLTYEQYF
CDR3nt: TGTGCCAGCAGCCCTACCCAGCCGGGACTAACATACGAGCAGTACTTC

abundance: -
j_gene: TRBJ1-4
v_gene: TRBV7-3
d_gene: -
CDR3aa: CASSLEGATNEKLFF
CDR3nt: TGTGCCAGCAGCCTCGAGGGGGCAACTAATGAAAAACTGTTTTTT

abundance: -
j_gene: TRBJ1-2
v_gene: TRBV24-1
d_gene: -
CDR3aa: CATSGGRGYTF
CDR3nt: TGTGCCACCAGTGGGGGGCGAGGCTACACCTTC

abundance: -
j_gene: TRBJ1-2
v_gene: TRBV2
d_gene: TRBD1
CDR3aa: CASRDRAPITNYGYTF
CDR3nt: TGTGCCAGCAGGGACAGGGCCCCGATAACTAACTATGGCTACACCTTC

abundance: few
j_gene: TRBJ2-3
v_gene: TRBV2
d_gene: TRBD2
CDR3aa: CASTSGRTDTQYF
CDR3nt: TGTGCCAGCACTAGCGGGCGCACAGATACGCAGTATTTT

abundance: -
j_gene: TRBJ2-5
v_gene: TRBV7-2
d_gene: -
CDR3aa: CASSLAGGRETQYF
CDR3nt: TGTGCCAGCAGCTTAGCAGGCGGGCGAGAGACCCAGTACTTC

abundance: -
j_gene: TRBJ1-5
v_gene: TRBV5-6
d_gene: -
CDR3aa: CASSLSGNNQPQHF
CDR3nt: TGTGCCAGCAGCTTGTCGGGGAACAATCAGCCCCAGCATTTT

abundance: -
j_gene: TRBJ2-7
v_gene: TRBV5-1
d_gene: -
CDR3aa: CASRIGPLEGVNEQYF
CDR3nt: TGCGCCAGCAGGATTGGACCCCTTGAGGGAGTAAATGAGCAGTACTTC

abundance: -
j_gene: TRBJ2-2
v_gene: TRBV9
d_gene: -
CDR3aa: CASRVRGGGELFF
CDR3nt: TGTGCCAGCCGCGTGCGGGGCGGGGGGGAGCTGTTTTTT

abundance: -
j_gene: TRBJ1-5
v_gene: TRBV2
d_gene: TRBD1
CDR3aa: CASNEQGSSNQPQHF
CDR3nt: TGTGCCAGCAACGAACAGGGGTCAAGCAATCAGCCCCAGCATTTT

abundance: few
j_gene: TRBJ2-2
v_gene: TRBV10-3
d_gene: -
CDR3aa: CAISEVAATGELFF
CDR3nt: TGTGCCATCAGTGAGGTGGCGGCCACCGGGGAGCTGTTTTTT

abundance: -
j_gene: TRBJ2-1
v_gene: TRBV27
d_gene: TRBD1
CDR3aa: CASSAAQGAAYNEQFF
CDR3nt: TGTGCCAGCAGTGCTGCCCAGGGGGCGGCTTACAATGAGCAGTTCTTC

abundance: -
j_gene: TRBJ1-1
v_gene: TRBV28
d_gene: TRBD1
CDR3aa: CASSLLRTGNTEAFF
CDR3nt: TGTGCCAGCAGTTTATTGAGGACAGGGAACACTGAAGCTTTCTTT

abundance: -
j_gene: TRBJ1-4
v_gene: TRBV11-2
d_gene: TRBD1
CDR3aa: CASSLGNGGDRANEKLFF
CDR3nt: TGTGCCAGCAGCTTGGGAAACGGTGGGGACAGGGCTAATGAAAAACTGTTTTTT

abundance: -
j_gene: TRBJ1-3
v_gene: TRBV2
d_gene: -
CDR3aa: CASSAQALSGNTIYF
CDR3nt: TGTGCCAGCAGCGCTCAGGCACTCTCTGGAAACACCATATATTTT

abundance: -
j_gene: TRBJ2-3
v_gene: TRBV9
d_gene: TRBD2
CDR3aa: CASSVGLAATDTQYF
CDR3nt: TGTGCCAGCAGCGTAGGTCTAGCGGCGACAGATACGCAGTATTTT

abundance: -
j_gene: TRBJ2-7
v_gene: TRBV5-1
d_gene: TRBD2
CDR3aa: CASSLGRGGTYEQYF
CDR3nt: TGCGCCAGCAGCTTGGGTCGGGGGGGAACCTACGAGCAGTACTTC

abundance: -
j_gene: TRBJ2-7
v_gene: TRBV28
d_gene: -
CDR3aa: CASSPTRTVYEQYF
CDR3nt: TGTGCCAGCAGTCCAACCCGGACAGTTTACGAGCAGTACTTC

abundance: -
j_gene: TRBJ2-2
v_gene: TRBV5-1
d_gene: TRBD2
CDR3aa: CASSAGLVTGELFF
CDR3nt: TGCGCCAGCAGCGCGGGACTAGTAACCGGGGAGCTGTTTTTT

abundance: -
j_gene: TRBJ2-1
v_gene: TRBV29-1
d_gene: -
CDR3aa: CSVATVMVNEQFF
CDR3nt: TGCAGCGTTGCCACGGTGATGGTCAATGAGCAGTTCTTC

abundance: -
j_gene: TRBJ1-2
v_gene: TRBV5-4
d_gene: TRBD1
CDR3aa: CASSPGQGRNYGYTF
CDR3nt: TGTGCCAGCAGTCCGGGACAGGGGCGCAACTATGGCTACACCTTC

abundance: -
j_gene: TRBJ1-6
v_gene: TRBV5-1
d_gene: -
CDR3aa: CASSLAGGERSPLHF
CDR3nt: TGCGCCAGCAGCTTGGCCGGGGGAGAGCGGTCACCCCTCCACTTT

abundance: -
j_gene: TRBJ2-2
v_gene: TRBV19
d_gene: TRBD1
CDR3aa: CASKWTGGTGELFF
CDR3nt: TGTGCCAGCAAATGGACAGGGGGCACCGGGGAGCTGTTTTTT

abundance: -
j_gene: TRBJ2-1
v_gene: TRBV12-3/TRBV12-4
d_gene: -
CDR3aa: CASSAGRSEQFF
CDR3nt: TGTGCCAGCAGCGCAGGGAGGAGTGAGCAGTTCTTC

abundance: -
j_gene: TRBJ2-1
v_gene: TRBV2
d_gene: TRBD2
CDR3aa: CASNLLAANNEQFF
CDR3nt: TGTGCCAGCAACTTGCTAGCGGCAAACAATGAGCAGTTCTTC

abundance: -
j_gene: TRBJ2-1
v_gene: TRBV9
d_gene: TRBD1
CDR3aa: CASSSSAQGAYNEQFF
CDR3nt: TGTGCCAGCAGCTCCTCGGCACAGGGGGCTTACAATGAGCAGTTCTTC

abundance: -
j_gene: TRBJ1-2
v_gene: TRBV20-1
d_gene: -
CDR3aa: CSNRGGAGYTF
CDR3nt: TGCAGTAATAGGGGTGGGGCTGGCTACACCTTC

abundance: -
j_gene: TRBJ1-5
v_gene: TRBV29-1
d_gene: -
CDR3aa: CSVRREIQPQHF
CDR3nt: TGCAGCGTTCGCAGGGAAATCCAGCCCCAGCATTTT